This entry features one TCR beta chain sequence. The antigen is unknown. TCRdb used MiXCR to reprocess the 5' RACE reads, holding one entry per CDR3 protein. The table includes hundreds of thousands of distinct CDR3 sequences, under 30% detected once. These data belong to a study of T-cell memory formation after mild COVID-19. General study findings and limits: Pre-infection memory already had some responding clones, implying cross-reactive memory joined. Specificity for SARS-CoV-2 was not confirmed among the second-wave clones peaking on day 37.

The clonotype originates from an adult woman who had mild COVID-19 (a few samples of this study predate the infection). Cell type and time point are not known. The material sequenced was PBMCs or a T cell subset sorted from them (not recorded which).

CDR3 sequence reads: CASSPSVRYEQYF. The DNA of the CDR3 is TGTGCCAGTAGTCCCTCGGTGAGGTACGAGCAGTACTTC. This chain joins TRBV19 and TRBJ2-7; D remains unclear. V lost 5 bases, J lost 4 bases, and 12 bases lay in between. Germline CDR1 reads LNHDA; CDR2 reads SQIVND (reference sequence). The CDR3 length is 13 residues.